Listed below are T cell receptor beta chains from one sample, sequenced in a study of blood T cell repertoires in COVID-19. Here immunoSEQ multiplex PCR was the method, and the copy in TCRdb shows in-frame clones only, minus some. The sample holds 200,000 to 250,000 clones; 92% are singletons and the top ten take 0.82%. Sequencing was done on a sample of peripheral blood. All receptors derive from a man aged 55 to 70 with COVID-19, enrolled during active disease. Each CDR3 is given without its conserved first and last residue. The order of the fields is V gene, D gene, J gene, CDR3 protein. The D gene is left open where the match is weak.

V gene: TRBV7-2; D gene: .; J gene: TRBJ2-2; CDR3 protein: ASSLVAAVNTGELF
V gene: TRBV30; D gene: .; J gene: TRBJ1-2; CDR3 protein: ASFTGTGYT
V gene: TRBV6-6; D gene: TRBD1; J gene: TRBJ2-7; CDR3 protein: ASSYSTGGSYEQY
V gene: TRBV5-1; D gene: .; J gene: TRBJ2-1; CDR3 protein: ASSLGGQGGYNEQF
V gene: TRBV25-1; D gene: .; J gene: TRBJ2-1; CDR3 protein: ASSDLGSYNEQF
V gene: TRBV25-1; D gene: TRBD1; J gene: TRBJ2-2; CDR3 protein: ASSERGQGHTGELF
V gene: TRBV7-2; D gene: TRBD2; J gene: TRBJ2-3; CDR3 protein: ASSAQLAGGGGNTQY
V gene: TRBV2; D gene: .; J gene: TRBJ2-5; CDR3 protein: ASTLGQQETQY
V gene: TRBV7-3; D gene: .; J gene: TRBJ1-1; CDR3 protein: ASSRRTNTEAF
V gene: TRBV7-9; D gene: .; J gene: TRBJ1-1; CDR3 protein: ASSYHSYTEAF
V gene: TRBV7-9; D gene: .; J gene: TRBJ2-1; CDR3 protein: ASSLKDSHNEQF
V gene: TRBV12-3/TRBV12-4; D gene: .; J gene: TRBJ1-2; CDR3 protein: ASTSSPRYGYT
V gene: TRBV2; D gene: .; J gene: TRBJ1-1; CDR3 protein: ASSLQVNTEAF
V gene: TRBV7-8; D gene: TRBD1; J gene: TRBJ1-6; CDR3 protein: ASSLGMEGAHSPLH
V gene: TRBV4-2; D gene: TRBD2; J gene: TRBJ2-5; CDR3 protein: ASSAGLAGSGETQY
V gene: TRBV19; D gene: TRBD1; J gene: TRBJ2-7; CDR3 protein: ASSIRGQTYEQY